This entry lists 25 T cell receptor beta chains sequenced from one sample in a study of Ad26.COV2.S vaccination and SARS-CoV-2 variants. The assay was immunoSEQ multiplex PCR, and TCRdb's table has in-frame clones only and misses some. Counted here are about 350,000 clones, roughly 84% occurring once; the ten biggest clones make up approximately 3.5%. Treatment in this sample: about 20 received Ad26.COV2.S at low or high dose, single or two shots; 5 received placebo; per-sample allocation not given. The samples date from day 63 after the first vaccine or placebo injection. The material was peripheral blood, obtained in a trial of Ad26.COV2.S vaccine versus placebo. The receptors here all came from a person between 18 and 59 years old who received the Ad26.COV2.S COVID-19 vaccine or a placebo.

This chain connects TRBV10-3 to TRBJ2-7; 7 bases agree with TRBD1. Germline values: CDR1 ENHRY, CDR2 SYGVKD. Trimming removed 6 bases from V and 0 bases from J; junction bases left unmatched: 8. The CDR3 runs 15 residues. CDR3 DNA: TGTGCCATCAGCCGAGTTGGGGACAGCTCCTACGAGCAGTACTTC. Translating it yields CAISRVGDSSYEQYF.

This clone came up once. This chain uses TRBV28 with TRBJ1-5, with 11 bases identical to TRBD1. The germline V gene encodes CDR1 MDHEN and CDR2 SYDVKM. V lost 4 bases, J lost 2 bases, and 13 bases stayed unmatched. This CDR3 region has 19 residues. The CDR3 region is CASSSWTGQGVLGNQPQHF. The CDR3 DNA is TGTGCCAGCAGTTCATGGACGGGACAGGGGGTATTAGGCAATCAGCCCCAGCATTTT. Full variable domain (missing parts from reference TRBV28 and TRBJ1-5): DVKVTQSSRYLVKRTGEKVFLECVQDMDHENMFWYRQDPGLGLRLIYFSYDVKMKEKGDIPEGYSVSREKKERFSLILESASTNQTSMYLCASSSWTGQGVLGNQPQHFGDGTRLSIL.

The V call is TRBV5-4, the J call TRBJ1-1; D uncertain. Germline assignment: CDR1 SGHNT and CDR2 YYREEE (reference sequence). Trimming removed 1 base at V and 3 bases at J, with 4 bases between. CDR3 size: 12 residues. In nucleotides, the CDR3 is TGTGCCAGCAGCTTGATTGACACTGAAGCTTTCTTT. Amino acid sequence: CASSLIDTEAFF.

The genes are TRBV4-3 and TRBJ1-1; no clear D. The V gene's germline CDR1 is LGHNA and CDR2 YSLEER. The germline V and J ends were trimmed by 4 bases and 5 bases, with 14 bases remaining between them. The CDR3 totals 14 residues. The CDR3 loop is CASSPGRAATEAFF. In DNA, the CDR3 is TGCGCCAGCAGCCCTGGGCGGGCGGCAACTGAAGCTTTCTTT.

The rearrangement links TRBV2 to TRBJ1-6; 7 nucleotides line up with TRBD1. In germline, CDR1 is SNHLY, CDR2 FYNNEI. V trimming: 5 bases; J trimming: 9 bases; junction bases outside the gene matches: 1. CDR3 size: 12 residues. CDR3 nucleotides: TGTGCCAGCAGTTGGGACAGTTCACCCCTCCACTTT. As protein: CASSWDSSPLHF.

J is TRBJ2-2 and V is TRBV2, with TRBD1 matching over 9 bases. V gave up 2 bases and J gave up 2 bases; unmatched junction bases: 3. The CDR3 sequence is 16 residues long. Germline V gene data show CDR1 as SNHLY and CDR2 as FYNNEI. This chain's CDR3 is CASSELGQGNTGELFF. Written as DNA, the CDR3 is TGTGCCAGCAGTGAATTGGGACAGGGAAACACCGGGGAGCTGTTTTTT.

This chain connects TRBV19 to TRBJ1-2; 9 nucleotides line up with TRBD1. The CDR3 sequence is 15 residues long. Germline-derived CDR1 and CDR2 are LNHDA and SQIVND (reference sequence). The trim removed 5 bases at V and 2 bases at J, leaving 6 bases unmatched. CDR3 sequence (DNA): TGTGCCAGTAGTCCGGGACAGGGACAGAACTATGGCTACACCTTC. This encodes CASSPGQGQNYGYTF.

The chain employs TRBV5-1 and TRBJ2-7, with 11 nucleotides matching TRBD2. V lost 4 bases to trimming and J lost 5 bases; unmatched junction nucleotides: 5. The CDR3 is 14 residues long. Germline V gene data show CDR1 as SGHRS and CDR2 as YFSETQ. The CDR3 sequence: CASSTTSGSDEQYF. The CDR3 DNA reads TGCGCCAGCAGCACCACTAGCGGGAGCGACGAGCAGTACTTC.

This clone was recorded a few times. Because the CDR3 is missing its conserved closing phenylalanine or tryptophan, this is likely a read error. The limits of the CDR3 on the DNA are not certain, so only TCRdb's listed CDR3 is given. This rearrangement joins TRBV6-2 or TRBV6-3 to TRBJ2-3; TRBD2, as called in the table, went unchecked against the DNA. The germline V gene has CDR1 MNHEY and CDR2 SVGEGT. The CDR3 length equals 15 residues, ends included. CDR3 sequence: CASSGLLAGGLPILA.

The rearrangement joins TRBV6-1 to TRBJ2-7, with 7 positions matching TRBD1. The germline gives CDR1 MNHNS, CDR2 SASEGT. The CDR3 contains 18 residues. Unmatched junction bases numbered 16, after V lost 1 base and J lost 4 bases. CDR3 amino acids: CASSEVTGRFGGVYEQYF. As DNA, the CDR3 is TGTGCCAGCAGTGAAGTGACAGGGCGGTTTGGGGGTGTTTACGAGCAGTACTTC.

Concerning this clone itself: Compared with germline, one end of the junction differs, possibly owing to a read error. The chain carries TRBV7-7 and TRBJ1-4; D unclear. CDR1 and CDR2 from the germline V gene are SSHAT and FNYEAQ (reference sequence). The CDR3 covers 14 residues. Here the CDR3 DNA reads TGTGCTAGCAGCCCCGCCGGAACTAATGAAAAACTGTTTTTT. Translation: CASSPAGTNEKLFF.

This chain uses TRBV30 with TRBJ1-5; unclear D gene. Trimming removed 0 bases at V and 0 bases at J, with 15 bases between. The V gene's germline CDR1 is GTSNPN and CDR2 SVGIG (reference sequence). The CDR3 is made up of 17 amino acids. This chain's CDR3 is CAWSVGLASYSNQPQHF. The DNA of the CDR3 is TGTGCCTGGAGTGTGGGCCTAGCGAGCTATAGCAATCAGCCCCAGCATTTT.

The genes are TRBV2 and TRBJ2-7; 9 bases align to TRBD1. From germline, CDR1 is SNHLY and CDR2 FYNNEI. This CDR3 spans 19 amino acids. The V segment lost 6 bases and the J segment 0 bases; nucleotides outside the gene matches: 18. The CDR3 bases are TGTGCCAGCAGATCGGGGACAGGGAGAATCAATCCGGGCTCCTACGAGCAGTACTTC. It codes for CASRSGTGRINPGSYEQYF.

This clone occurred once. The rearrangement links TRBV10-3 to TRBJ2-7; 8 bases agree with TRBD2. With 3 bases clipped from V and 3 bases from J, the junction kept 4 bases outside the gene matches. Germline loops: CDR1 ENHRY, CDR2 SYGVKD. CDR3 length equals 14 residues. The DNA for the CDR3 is TGTGCCATCAGTGACAGCGGGGGAAACTACGAGCAGTACTTC. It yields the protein CAISDSGGNYEQYF.

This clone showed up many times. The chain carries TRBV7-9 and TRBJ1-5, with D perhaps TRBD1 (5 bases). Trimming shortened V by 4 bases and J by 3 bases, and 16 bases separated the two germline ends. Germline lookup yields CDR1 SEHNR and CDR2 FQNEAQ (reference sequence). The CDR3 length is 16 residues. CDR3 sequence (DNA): TGTGCCAGCAGCTCCCTTTGGGACGGGGTCAATCAGCCCCAGCATTTT. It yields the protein CASSSLWDGVNQPQHF.

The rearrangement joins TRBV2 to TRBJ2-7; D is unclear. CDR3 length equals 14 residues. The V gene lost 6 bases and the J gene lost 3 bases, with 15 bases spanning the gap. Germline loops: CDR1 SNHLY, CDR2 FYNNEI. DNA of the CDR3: TGTGCCAGCAGGTTTGGTGCCGGCAACTACGAGCAGTACTTC. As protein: CASRFGAGNYEQYF.

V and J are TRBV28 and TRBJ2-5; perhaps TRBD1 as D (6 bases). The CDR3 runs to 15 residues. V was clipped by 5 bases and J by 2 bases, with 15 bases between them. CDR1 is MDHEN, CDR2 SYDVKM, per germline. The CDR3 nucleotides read TGTGCCAGCAGTGGATTCACAGGGACACAAGAGACCCAGTACTTC. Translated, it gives CASSGFTGTQETQYF.

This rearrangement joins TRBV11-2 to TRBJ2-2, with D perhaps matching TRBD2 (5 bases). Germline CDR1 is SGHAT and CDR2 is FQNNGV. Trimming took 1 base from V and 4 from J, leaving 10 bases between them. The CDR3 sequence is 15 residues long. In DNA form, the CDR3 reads TGTGCCAGCAGCTTAGGTGGCGCGGGCACCGGGGAGCTGTTTTTT. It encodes CASSLGGAGTGELFF.

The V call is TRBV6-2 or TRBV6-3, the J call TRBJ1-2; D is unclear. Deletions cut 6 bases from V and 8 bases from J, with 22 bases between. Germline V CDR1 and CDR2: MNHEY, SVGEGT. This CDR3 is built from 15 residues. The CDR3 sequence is CASSPLQRTPRGYTF. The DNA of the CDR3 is TGTGCCAGCAGCCCTCTACAGCGGACCCCCCGGGGCTACACCTTC.

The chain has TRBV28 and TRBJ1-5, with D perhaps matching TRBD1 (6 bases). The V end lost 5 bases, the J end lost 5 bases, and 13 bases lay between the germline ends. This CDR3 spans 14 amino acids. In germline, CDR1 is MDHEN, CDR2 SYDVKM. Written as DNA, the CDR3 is TGTGCCAGCAGTCCCCAGGACAGTTATCAGCCCCAGCATTTT. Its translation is CASSPQDSYQPQHF.

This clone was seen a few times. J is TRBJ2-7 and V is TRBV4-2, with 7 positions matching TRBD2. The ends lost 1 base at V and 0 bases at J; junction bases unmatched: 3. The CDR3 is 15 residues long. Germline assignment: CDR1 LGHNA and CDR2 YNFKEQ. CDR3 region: CASSQGLAVSYEQYF. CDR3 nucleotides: TGTGCCAGCAGCCAAGGGCTAGCGGTCTCCTACGAGCAGTACTTC.

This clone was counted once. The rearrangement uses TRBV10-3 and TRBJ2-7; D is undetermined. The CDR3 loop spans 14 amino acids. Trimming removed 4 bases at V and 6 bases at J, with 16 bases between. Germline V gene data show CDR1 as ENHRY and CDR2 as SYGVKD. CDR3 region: CAISVIESKGEQYF. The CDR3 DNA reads TGTGCCATCAGTGTAATCGAATCAAAGGGCGAGCAGTACTTC.

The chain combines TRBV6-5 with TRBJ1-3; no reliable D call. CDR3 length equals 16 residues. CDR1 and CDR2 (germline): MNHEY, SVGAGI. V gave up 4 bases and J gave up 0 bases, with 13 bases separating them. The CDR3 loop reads CASSLSRGVSGNTIYF. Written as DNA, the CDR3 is TGTGCCAGCAGTTTGTCCCGCGGGGTCTCTGGAAACACCATATATTTT.

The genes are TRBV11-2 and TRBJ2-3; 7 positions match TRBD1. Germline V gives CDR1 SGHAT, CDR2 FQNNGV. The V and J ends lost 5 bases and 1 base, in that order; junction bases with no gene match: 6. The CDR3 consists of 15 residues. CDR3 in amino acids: CASSQGQGGTDTQYF. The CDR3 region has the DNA TGTGCCAGCAGCCAAGGGCAGGGGGGCACAGATACGCAGTATTTT.

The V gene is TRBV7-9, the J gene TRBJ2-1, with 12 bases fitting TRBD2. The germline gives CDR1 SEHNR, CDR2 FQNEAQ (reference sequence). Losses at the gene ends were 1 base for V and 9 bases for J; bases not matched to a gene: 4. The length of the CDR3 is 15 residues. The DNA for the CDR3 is TGTGCCAGCAGCTTAGGGACTAGCGGGATGGGTGAGCAGTTCTTC. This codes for CASSLGTSGMGEQFF.